A selection of T cell receptor beta chains follows, all from one sample in a study of blood T cell repertoires in COVID-19. Only in-frame clones appear in the TCRdb table, and some are missing; sequencing was by immunoSEQ multiplex PCR. This table has approximately 300,000 clones, 87% appearing once. The sequencing input was PBMCs or T cells enriched from blood (not recorded which). These receptors were collected from a woman aged 30 to 39 who had recovered from COVID-19. CDR3s leave out the opening cysteine and the closing phenylalanine or tryptophan. D genes are given only for firm matches.

- TRBV7-6 ASSDTSGSISYEQY
TRBD1 TRBV7-8 ASSSSGQGRNEQF
TRBD1 TRBV5-8 ASRRTGGTYEQY
TRBD2 TRBV7-2 ASSSGGALYEQY
- TRBV18 ASSSTGEIYGYT
TRBD1 TRBV6-1 ASSLDRDGYT
- TRBV29-1 SVEERQGYSEQY
- TRBV7-9 ASSLAREHPDTQY
TRBD1 TRBV27 ASRRTGNYFSNQPQH
- TRBV15 ATSRASLRPVT
- TRBV28 ASSFGRYTGELF
- TRBV5-4 ASSSQVDYGYT
- TRBV20-1 SASSDTYEQY
TRBD1 TRBV10-3 AIKGQGGNTIY
TRBD1 TRBV28 ASSLSESQGRKEKLF
TRBD1 TRBV10-3 AISIQGGDTEAF
TRBD1 TRBV28 ASRQGGYEKLF
TRBD2 TRBV4-1 ASAAVAGGETQY
TRBD1 TRBV5-1 ASSLQGTDTQY
- TRBV28 ASSLELLYEQY
TRBD1 TRBV5-1 ASSEANRTGGEQY
- TRBV9 ASSDPELEAF
- TRBV5-1 ASSLERLDQETQY
- TRBV7-9 ASSLEASGFYGYT
- TRBV7-2 ASSLDYTGFTGELF
TRBD1 TRBV10-3 ATTGGTEADTQY
- TRBV5-6 ASSLPRGGLDTGELF
- TRBV7-9 ASSPSRGNTEAF
TRBD2 TRBV9 ASSVGGGDTGELF
TRBD2 TRBV7-2 ASSNLAGGPRGANVLT
- TRBV3-1/TRBV3-2 ASKGIGQGNSPLH